Included here is one T cell receptor (beta chain) sequence, with context. Employing constant-segment primers, 5'RACE generated TCR alpha and TCR beta cDNA libraries bearing sample barcodes and UMIs. TCRdb re-analysed the 5' RACE reads in MiXCR, keeping a single row per CDR3 protein. This table has about 55,000 distinct CDR3 sequences, 9% to 9.5% appearing once. This sample was taken from a study of T-cell memory formation after mild COVID-19. In the study overall: Clusters were largely donor specific.

Trimming stripped 4 bases from V and 3 bases from J, with 15 bases between. The CDR3 loop spans 15 amino acids. Per germline, CDR1 MGHRA and CDR2 YSYEKL. This chain joins TRBV4-1 and TRBJ1-2; D is uncertain. The receptor comes from a man younger than 35 who had mild COVID-19 (a few samples of this study predate the infection). Cell type and time point are not known. What was sequenced was PBMCs or a T cell subset sorted from them (not recorded which). As DNA, the CDR3 is TGCGCCAGCAGCCCTTACGATACGGGGTACTATGGCTACACCTTC. Translating it yields CASSPYDTGYYGYTF.